This entry features one T cell receptor (beta chain) sequence. Its antigen is unknown. No per-base quality is available; no much larger clone lies one base away. Libraries were constructed by the immunoSEQ multiplex PCR assay. For the multiplex PCR, a mixture combining 60 forward primers for TCR Vbeta segments and 13 reverse primers for TCR Jbeta segments was used. Amplification of the CDR3 region of rearranged TCR beta genes was performed with a multiplex PCR assay on genomic DNA. The Illumina HiSeq System was used to sequence the amplified TCR beta libraries as 87-base-pair reads. The authors' analysis ran thus. In a later analysis, about 80 million unique TCR beta chains were counted across the 666 repertoires, and approximately 11 million of these chains were shared by at least two donors. A nearest-neighbor algorithm error-corrected the raw reads and collapsed the reads into unique sequences, merging closely related sequences to remove PCR and sequencing errors. To assign V, D and J gene segments, CDR3 sequences were aligned to IMGT reference sequences. Each retained sequence needed at least a six-nucleotide match to both a V gene segment and a J gene segment. A rearrangement was called productive if the CDR3 had no stop codons and remained in frame with V and J, and every other rearrangement was called non-productive. CDR3 was defined according to IMGT convention as the region running from the second conserved V-encoded cysteine to the conserved J-encoded phenylalanine. The earlier analysis of some 600 of the donors excluded sequences that lacked an unambiguous match to a single V gene segment. In an earlier analysis of some 590 of the donors, a V segment was called functional when productive rearrangements were above 56.7%, and segregating when the standard deviation between donors exceeded 5%. To diagnose cytomegalovirus status from the catalog of TCR beta chain sequences, a statistical classification framework was built. A later analysis assigned V and J genes by comparing TCR nucleotide sequences with IMGT/GENE-DB human TR gene sequences. Using the TCRdist pipeline, a later analysis assigned CDR3 sequences along with most-parsimonious VDJ recombination scenarios. In a later analysis, each TCR beta chain was defined by its CDR3 amino acid sequence together with its V-gene family, and reads without a unique V-gene family were excluded. In a later analysis, approximately 590 highly shared, low-generation-probability nucleotide sequences were removed to address suspected cross-contamination and a sequencing artifact. A later analysis calculated a clonal expansion index for each public chain from normalized within-repertoire ranks of inferred template counts. Generation probabilities in a later analysis came from a VDJ recombination model fitted to out-of-frame rearrangements, and those results were checked against IGoR. In a later analysis, hypergeometric tests were used to score TCR-TCR, TCR-HLA and TCR-CMV co-occurrence, with a repertoire-size bias correction applied to TCR pairs. To estimate false discovery rates, a later analysis permuted the HLA or CMV assignments 20 times. In a later analysis, co-occurring TCRs were grouped using DBSCAN, and TCRdist sequence similarity was added for clustering within HLA-allele-positive subsets. Repertoires with fewer than 30,000 or more than 120,000 public chains were left out of co-occurrence clustering, as were four to six repertoires with anomalous nucleotide sharing. Held by TCRdb, this immuneACCESS table contains in-frame sequences only and omits some clones. Under half of the omission traces to an unresolved V gene where checked; the cause of the rest is unknown. The D gene and trimming were derived from the DNA, and the V and J assignments and clone size from that table. Recorded for this sample are 160,000 or so clones; almost 80% of them occurred a single time. About 1.5% of the sample is taken by the ten largest.

In total, approximately 610 healthy bone marrow donors made up the cohort. At the time of sampling, every cohort member was nominally healthy, though immune exposures that went unrecorded were likely present. The donor tested CMV seronegative, placing the donor among the 350 or so seronegative members of the cohort. A peripheral blood sample was collected from each donor, and TCR beta sequencing was performed on peripheral blood mononuclear cells. The Qiagen DNeasy Blood Extraction Kit was used to extract genomic DNA from the blood cell samples. The data derive from a study of cytomegalovirus exposure and HLA in healthy donors (dated by TCRdb to about 2017). With regard to the full study: According to an earlier analysis of a few hundred of the donors, 150 million to 200 million T cells yielded over 100 million unique TCR beta sequences and 276 Gb of sequence data. Roughly 300 gigabases of sequencing data and 91 million or so unique TCR sequences made up an early release that covered approximately 700 HLA-typed donors. Among the 398 genotyped donors, approximately 77% belonged to the genetic ancestry cluster associated with self-reported Caucasian donors. The aim of the study was to test whether cataloging public T cell receptors could identify signatures of past pathogen exposure. The T cell repertoires of 666 subjects were profiled by immunosequencing and related to cytomegalovirus serostatus. A separate validation cohort of 100 to 150 different subjects was used in addition to the 666-subject first cohort. To predict cytomegalovirus infection status, the study brought together high-throughput TCR immunosequencing, statistical association of individual TCRs with disease status, and machine learning. To study patterns of TCR occurrence, a later analysis re-analyzed previously published TCR beta repertoires from around 660 donors and added high-resolution HLA genotyping. The later analysis used no new phenotypic data to find candidate immune exposures, relying instead on TCR beta sequences and their occurrence across donors. An earlier analysis of about 600 of the donors used high-throughput TCR beta sequencing to judge whether each TCR beta V gene segment behaved as functional or pseudogenic. Donor age, sex, ethnicity and CMV serostatus were collected together with the repertoire data. Genome-wide SNP genotypes for about 60% of the roughly 700 donors were used in a later genetic analysis, which treated that subset as a discovery cohort. Every repertoire in the discovery cohort had been generated on one and the same sequencing platform. HLA typing included class I and class II loci at four-digit resolution. Typing coverage varied by locus: about 629-640 donors for A, B, C, DRB1 and DQB1; approximately 560 for DQA1; over 600 for DPA1; around 450 for DPB1. Several DR-DQ haplotypes were treated as single units for association and clustering because of strong linkage in the cohort. Among around 400 genotyped donors of the cohort, an average of 235,054 unique TCR beta nucleotide sequences were sequenced per donor, about a sixth of them non-productive.

Findings and caveats that apply to the study as a whole: In a later genetic analysis, a missense DCLRE1C variant was associated with V-gene and J-gene trimming of TCR beta chains, and the association was replicated in an independent cohort. HLA typing was unavailable for some donors at each locus, so association tests used only the typed subset. The authors suggested that the approach could potentially be extended to other disease states and immunological phenotypes. In a later analysis, some 17,000 TCR beta sequences were associated with specific HLA alleles at a false discovery rate of 0.05. In both the original and validation cohorts, the classifier was reported to diagnose cytomegalovirus status with high specificity and sensitivity. In a later analysis, most CMV-associated TCR beta chains were found to appear HLA-restricted, with HLA associations seemingly driven largely by CMV exposure. Sequencing depth was assumed to be roughly uniform across donors in the presence/absence analyses, though that assumption may not hold. When HLA alleles, especially DR and DQ, strongly co-occurred, TCR associations were difficult to assign to individual alleles. Most TCR sequences were seen in very few donors, while some public TCRs were found in many individuals. A further reported finding was that TCR beta sequences accurately predicted the HLA-A and HLA-B alleles for most subjects in the first cohort. Several of the top co-occurrence clusters appeared to be linked to parvovirus B19, influenza, CMV and Epstein-Barr virus, according to a later analysis. In a later analysis, HLA-associated TCR beta chains showed more clonal expansion and lower generation probabilities than non-associated chains that were equally common. Only TCR beta chains were sequenced in this cohort, and the absence of alpha or paired-chain data limited detectable features. For the cohort, immune exposure information was limited to CMV serostatus. In vitro tests confirmed that a few of the cytomegalovirus-associated TCR beta chains recognize cytomegalovirus antigens. Linkage disequilibrium might explain the correlated functional status among segregating V segments, but an unknown experimental factor could not be ruled out. The study listed 150 to 200 TCR beta chains as associated with cytomegalovirus. Broadly in line with IMGT annotations, most TCR beta V segments showed up in productive rearrangements about 87% or about 30% of the time in an earlier analysis of under 700 of the donors. A cluster of highly shared sequence variants was judged likely to be a technical artifact of the sequencing pipeline. The earlier analysis of about 600 of the donors excluded seventeen rarely observed V segments, including chromosome 9 orphons, because counts were too low. A later analysis found that TCR association rates varied across HLA loci, with DRB1 alleles showing the most associated TCRs and HLA-C alleles the fewest. Compared with the roughly 670-donor mean, donors in an Asian-associated ancestry cluster had fewer N-insertions in productive TCRs, according to a later genetic analysis.

The source of this sequence is a male donor in good health and CMV-seronegative. Source material: PBMCs.

In nucleotide form, the sequence is TGTGCCAGTGGACAGCGACACCTTAGCTCTGGAAACACCATATATTTT. The encoded protein is CASGQRHLSSGNTIYF. The rearrangement joined TRBV10-3 to TRBJ1-3; TRBD1 is possibly the D segment (6 matching bases). The germline V gene sets CDR1 to ENHRY and CDR2 to SYGVKD. The CDR3 contains 16 residues, cysteine and phenylalanine counted. Only the CDR3 DNA is retained, 48 bases long and in frame from the first base. At the junction V is shortened by 10 bases and J by 0 bases, with 19 bases in between.